This T cell receptor (beta chain) derives from a study of shared clonotypes between healthy human individuals (TCRdb year 2020). About the study as a whole: A few men and a couple of women, aged 18 to 49 years, made up the cohort. Per donor, three plates each were used for CD4 naive and CD4 memory, two for CD8 naive, and one for CD8 memory. Blood TCR repertoires of 5 or 6 healthy adults were deeply sequenced to estimate repertoire size and the extent of clonotype sharing between individuals. To increase sequencing depth and limit assay-specific biases, different laboratories used diverse techniques to prepare libraries and sequence TCR repertoires. Each donor's leukapheresis produced roughly between roughly 0.85 and 9 billion PBMCs.

Using the deep immunoSEQ assay, multiplex PCR amplified TCR CDR3 regions from genomic DNA. For each cell subset, the extracted genomic DNA was distributed evenly across all wells of several immunoSEQ 96-well plates, and each plate served as one replicate. For sorted subsets, each replicate PCR was loaded with around 220 ng genomic DNA, equivalent to some 31,000 T cell genomes. Purified libraries were measured with a Qubit 3.0 fluorometer, size-checked on a Bioanalyzer 2100, and measured again with the KAPA Library Quantification kit. A separate single-read 150-cycle Illumina NextSeq 550 flow cell was used to sequence each immunoSEQ 96-well plate. Per the original workflow: Because only junctional sequences without quality scores were contained in the immunoSEQ output, filtering matching that applied to full-length reads could not be performed. Sequences were annotated with PyIR, a Python wrapper for IgBLAST v1.9, and V/J genes and CDR3 were assigned using IMGT germline references. Reads were filtered out if the reads had weak V/J assignments (E-value above 1e-6), no CDR3, stop codons, out-of-frame junctions, or ambiguous translated residues. A V3J clonotype was defined by an identical inferred V gene, J gene, and CDR3 amino acid sequence. Percentage overlap between repertoires was computed as shared unique clonotypes divided by the size of the smaller repertoire. RTK rarefaction, the Chao1 estimator, and Recon v2.1 estimates of unobserved clonotypes were used to assess repertoire richness. For all TCRbeta clonotypes obtained by the gDNA method from a handful of donors, generation probabilities were computed with OLGA. TCRdb holds this immuneACCESS table with in-frame rearrangements only. Some clones are missing; in checked studies, unresolved V genes explain under half, and the rest has no known cause. V and J calls and clone size are those listed in that table; D and trimming were worked out from the DNA. This sample gives around 2,100,000 clones in total; about 95% of them show up just once. The top ten constitute 0.9% to 1.5% of the sample.

The CDR3 contains 14 residues, cysteine and phenylalanine counted. The entry retains the CDR3 DNA only, 42 bases that are in frame from base 1. In the germline V gene, CDR1 corresponds to SGDLS and CDR2 to YYNGEE. V gives up 4 bases and J gives up 7 bases, and the segment between their germline ends measures 18 bases. About this clone itself: Its antigen target is currently unknown. No much larger clone exists at a distance of one base, and base qualities are not known.

CD8 naive samples were CD45RO-negative cells positively selected for CCR7, giving a CD45RA+CCR7+ population that excluded TemRA cells. The donors were healthy, HIV-negative adults who had no recently reported acute infections or vaccinations. All donors were Caucasian adults living in Nashville, Tennessee, USA. After blood collection by leukapheresis, PBMCs were isolated using Ficoll-Histopaque density gradient centrifugation and then cryopreserved in the vapor phase of liquid nitrogen. Analytical flow cytometry was used to check the purity and quantity of each magnetically sorted T cell population. Genomic DNA was isolated from every sorted fraction and measured by UV absorbance on a Nanodrop 2000c. General study outcomes and caveats: Naive subsets generally had larger estimated clonotype richness than memory subsets did. Even with the large sequencing depth, rarefaction of the sorted-subset datasets indicated that sequencing was incomplete. Based on pairwise subsampling, the degree of clonotype sharing among donors was expected to be affected by sequencing depth. Sampling was restricted to blood, and TCR repertoires in tissue are likely to differ from TCR repertoires in blood. Compared with non-shared clonotypes, clonotypes shared by all four sorted-subset donors had higher generation probabilities. The genetic and exposure-history diversity represented was limited by the small number of donors. Across several donors, roughly 5.1% of naive CD4, around 3.3% of naive CD8, approximately 2.5% of memory CD4, and roughly 0.41% of memory CD8 clonotypes were shared.

This chain is built from TRBV9 and TRBJ2-7; TRBD2 is a weak D gene call, 5 bases matching. This receptor was obtained from a man aged 18 to 30 in good health. Source material: naive CD8+ T cells sorted from blood. Taken with the paper, the label for cell subset or site translates to: CD45RA+CCR7+. The CDR3 region has the sequence CASSPGAAGVEQYF. The bases read TGTGCCAGCAGCCCCGGAGCGGCAGGAGTGGAGCAGTACTTC.